Below, one T cell receptor beta chain is given with its context. It has no known antigen specificity. No much larger clonotype is one base removed from it; base qualities were not supplied. The method was RT-PCR. TCRdb shows the sequencer as Illumina HiSeq 2500. Through fastp at Q25 and MiXCR, TCRdb rebuilt clones from the public reads, retaining in-frame beta chains. For every CDR3 protein sequence, its rows merge into one entry that carries the most common genes and DNA. The sample table shows a few hundred thousand distinct CDR3 sequences, and just over 20% are seen once. The ten biggest clones cover roughly a tenth of the sample. This sample was taken from a study of response to subunit inactivated influenza vaccine (dated by TCRdb to between 2018 and 2020). With respect to the entire study: Deep quantitative profiling of the T cell receptor repertoire was used in the study to follow responses to a trivalent subunit inactivated influenza vaccine.

Based on the germline V gene, the CDR1 and CDR2 sequences are SGHRS and YFSETQ. The junction shows trimming of 3 bases on V and 9 bases on J, plus 13 bases between the germline ends. The CDR3 runs 13 amino acids, cysteine and phenylalanine included. The read is trimmed to its CDR3 DNA, 39 bases read in frame from base 1. Overall study results and their limits: The authors proposed that each seasonal influenza vaccination may bring in only a limited number of new T cells.

The starting material was PBMCs from blood, obtained 21 months after vaccination. The TCR sequence derives from a man aged 50-75 years who received an inactivated influenza vaccine. Donor details come from another sample of the same person, matched by shared clones. The V gene is TRBV5-1 and the J gene is TRBJ2-1, with the D gene possibly TRBD1 or TRBD2, each one fitting 6 bases. Read as DNA, the sequence is TGCGCCAGCAGCTGGCGGGACATAACTGAGCAGTTCTTC. This yields the protein CASSWRDITEQFF.